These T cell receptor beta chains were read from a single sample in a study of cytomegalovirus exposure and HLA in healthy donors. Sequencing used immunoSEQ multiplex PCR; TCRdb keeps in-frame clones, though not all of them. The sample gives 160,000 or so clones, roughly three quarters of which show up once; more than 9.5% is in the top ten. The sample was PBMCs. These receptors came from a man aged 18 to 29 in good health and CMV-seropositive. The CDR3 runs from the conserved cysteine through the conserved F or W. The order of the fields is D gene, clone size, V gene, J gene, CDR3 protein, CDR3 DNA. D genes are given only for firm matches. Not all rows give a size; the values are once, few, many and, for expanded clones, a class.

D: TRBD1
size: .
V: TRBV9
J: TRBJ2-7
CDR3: CASSVETGSGYEQYF
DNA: TGTGCCAGCAGCGTAGAGACAGGGTCCGGGTACGAGCAGTACTTC

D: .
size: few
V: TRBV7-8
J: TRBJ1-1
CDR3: CASSLTQPSQMGTEAFF
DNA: TGTGCCAGCAGCTTGACACAACCGAGTCAAATGGGCACTGAAGCTTTCTTT

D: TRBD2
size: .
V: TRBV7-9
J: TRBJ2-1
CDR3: CASSLGLAGSRPYNEQFF
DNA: TGTGCCAGCAGCCTGGGACTAGCGGGATCGCGACCCTACAATGAGCAGTTCTTC

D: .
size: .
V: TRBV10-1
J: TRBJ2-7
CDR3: CASSDFIGSAGHEQYF
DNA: TGCGCCAGCAGTGACTTTATCGGTTCAGCAGGGCACGAGCAGTACTTC

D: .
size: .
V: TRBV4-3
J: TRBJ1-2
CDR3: CASSQATGSYSYGYTF
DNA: TGCGCCAGCAGCCAAGCTACAGGTAGTTACTCCTATGGCTACACCTTC

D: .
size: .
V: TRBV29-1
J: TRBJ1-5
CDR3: CSVWGPQPQHF
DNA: TGCAGCGTTTGGGGGCCTCAGCCCCAGCATTTT

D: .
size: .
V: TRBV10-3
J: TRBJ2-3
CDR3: CAISGRDIYTDTQYF
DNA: TGTGCCATCAGTGGCCGGGACATTTACACAGATACGCAGTATTTT

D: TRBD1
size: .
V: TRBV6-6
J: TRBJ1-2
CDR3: CASSYPTGVGYGYTF
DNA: TGTGCCAGCAGTTACCCCACAGGGGTAGGCTATGGCTACACCTTC

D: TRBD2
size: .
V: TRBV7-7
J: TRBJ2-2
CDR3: CASSAPPRLAGGITGELFF
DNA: TGTGCCAGCAGCGCACCCCCCCGGCTAGCGGGGGGTATCACCGGGGAGCTGTTTTTT

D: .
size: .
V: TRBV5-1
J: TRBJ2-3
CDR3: CASSPISGDTQYF
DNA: TGCGCCAGCAGCCCGATTAGCGGAGATACGCAGTATTTT

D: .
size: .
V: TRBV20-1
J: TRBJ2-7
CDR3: CSAPGLEQYF
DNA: TGCAGTGCCCCAGGGCTCGAGCAGTACTTC

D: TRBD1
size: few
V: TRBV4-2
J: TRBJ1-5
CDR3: CASSQGPGTGNQPQHF
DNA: TGTGCCAGCAGCCAAGGTCCCGGGACAGGGAATCAGCCCCAGCATTTT

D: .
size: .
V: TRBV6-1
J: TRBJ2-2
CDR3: CASRRDSQPGGELFF
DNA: TGTGCCAGCAGGAGGGATTCCCAGCCGGGCGGGGAGCTGTTTTTT

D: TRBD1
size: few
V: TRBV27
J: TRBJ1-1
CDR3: CASRWGQGGTEAFF
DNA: TGTGCCAGCAGATGGGGACAGGGAGGCACTGAAGCTTTCTTT

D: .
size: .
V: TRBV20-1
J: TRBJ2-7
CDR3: CSAPLSYEQYF
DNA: TGCAGTGCGCCACTTTCCTACGAGCAGTACTTC

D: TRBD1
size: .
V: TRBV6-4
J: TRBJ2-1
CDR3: CASSDHRGRKNEQFF
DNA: TGTGCCAGCAGTGACCACAGGGGGCGAAAGAATGAGCAGTTCTTC

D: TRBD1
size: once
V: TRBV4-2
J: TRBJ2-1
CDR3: CASSHARQGIDPNEQFF
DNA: TGTGCCAGCAGCCACGCCCGACAGGGAATCGATCCCAATGAGCAGTTCTTC

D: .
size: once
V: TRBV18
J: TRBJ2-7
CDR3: CASSPLRGEISYEQYF
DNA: TGTGCCAGCTCACCTCTCAGGGGGGAGATCTCCTACGAGCAGTACTTC

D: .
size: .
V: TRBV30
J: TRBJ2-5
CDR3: CAWSGASGETQYF
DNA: TGTGCCTGGAGTGGGGCAAGCGGAGAGACCCAGTACTTC

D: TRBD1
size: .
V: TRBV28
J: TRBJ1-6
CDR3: CASTNWGQGNSPLHF
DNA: TGTGCCAGCACTAATTGGGGACAGGGAAATTCACCCCTCCACTTT